The T cell receptor beta chain under discussion was sequenced for a study of T cells in Graves' hyperthyroidism and ophthalmopathy. General study points: A 13 V-J signature model discriminated ophthalmopathy versus stable hyperthyroidism.

There are a few counts of this clonotype. Antigen unknown. Amplified TCR beta CDR3 regions came from RNA transcripts. Initially, a first-round RT-PCR of the TCR CDR3 employed the HTBI primer set. TCRdb used MiXCR to reprocess the multiplex PCR reads, holding one entry per CDR3 protein. The top ten clones hold 6.5% to 9% of a sample with 450,000 to 650,000 distinct CDR3 sequences, approximately 15% of them seen once. Germline CDR1 SEHNR, CDR2 FQNEAQ (reference sequence). Trimming shortened V by 4 bases and J by 4 bases, and 16 bases separated the two germline ends. The CDR3 runs 15 residues. Ophthalmopathy cases met thresholds of Clinical Activity Score at least 3, NOSPECS grade at least 4 and duration under 3 months.

Sequenced: blood. V gene TRBV7-9 combines with J gene TRBJ1-1, with D possibly being TRBD1 (6 bases). The sequence was collected from a woman in her late teens or twenties with Graves' ophthalmopathy. The chain's CDR3 is CASSYQQGKGTEAFF. CDR3 sequence (DNA): TGTGCCAGCAGCTATCAACAGGGAAAGGGCACTGAAGCTTTCTTT.